This T cell receptor beta chain was recorded in a study of somatic mutations in cytotoxic T cells in rheumatoid arthritis. On the study more broadly: Patient blood (approximately 30 ml EDTA) was drawn right after diagnosis, before any treatment.

This clone was seen more than once but under ten times. Antigen specificity is unknown. The CDR3 runs 14 residues. Germline-derived CDR1 and CDR2 are MNHEY and SMNVEV (reference sequence). Trimming took 3 bases from V and 1 from J, leaving 7 bases between them. The method was immunoSEQ multiplex PCR; TCRdb's version includes in-frame clones alone and lacks a portion of them. The sample has 15,000 to 20,000 clones, roughly four fifths seen once; the top ten hold about 18%. Notes on the study in general: With 65 patients examined, fewer than 10 had a largest CD8+ clone exceeding 20% of CD8+ cells.

The chain has TRBV27 and TRBJ1-5; D call uncertain. The sample comprised CD8+ T cells sorted from blood. The clonotype comes from a woman in her forties or fifties with rheumatoid arthritis. This CDR3 reads CASSLPRSNQPQHF. CDR3 nucleotide sequence: TGTGCCAGCAGTTTGCCTAGGAGCAATCAGCCCCAGCATTTT.